This entry features one T cell receptor beta chain sequence. This specimen belongs to a study of cytomegalovirus exposure and HLA in healthy donors. There are 14 residues in the CDR3. Germline V gene sequence: CDR1 SGHRS, CDR2 YFSETQ. V was clipped by 1 base and J by 2 bases, with 10 bases between them. The PCR contained 60 Vbeta and 13 Jbeta primers. The assay was immunoSEQ multiplex PCR, and TCRdb's table has in-frame clones only and misses some. The sample totals approximately 120,000 clones; its top ten clones hold 1%. This TCR was sampled from a man younger than 35 in good health and CMV-seronegative. The rearrangement joins TRBV5-1 to TRBJ2-7; D is perhaps TRBD1 (5 bases). The sequenced sample consisted of PBMCs. CDR3 nucleotide sequence: TGCGCCAGCAGCTTGTCAGGGTCGCCCTACGAGCAGTACTTC. It is translated as CASSLSGSPYEQYF.